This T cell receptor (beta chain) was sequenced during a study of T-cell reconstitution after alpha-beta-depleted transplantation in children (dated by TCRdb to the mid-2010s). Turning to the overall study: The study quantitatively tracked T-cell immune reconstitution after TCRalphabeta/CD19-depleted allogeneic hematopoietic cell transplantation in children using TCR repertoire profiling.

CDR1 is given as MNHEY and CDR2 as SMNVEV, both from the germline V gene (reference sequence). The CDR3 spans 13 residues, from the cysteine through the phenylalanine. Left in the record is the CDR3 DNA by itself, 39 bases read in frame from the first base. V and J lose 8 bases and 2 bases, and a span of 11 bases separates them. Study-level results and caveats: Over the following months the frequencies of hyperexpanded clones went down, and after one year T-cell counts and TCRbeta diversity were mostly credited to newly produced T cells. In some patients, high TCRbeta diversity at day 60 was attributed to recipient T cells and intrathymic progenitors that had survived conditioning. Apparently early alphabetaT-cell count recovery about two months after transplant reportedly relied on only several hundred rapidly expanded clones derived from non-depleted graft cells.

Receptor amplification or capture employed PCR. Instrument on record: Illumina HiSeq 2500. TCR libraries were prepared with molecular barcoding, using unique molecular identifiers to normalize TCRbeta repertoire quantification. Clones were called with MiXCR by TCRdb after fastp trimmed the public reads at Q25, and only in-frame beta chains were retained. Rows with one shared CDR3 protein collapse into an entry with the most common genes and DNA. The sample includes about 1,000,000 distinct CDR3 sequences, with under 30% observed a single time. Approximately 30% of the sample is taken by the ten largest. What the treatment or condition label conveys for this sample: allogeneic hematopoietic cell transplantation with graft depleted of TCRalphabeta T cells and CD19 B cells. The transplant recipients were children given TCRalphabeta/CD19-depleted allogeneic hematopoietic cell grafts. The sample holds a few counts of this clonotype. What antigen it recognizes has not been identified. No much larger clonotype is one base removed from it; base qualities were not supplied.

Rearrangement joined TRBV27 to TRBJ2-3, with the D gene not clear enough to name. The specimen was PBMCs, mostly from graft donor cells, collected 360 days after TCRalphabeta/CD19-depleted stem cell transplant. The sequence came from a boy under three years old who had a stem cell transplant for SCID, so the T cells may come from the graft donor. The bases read TGTGCCAGCCAGCCCCGGTCCACAGATACGCAGTATTTT. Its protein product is CASQPRSTDTQYF.